Following are 24 T cell receptor beta chains from one sample sequenced in a study of technical replicates of blood from several donors (dated by TCRdb to 2016 to 2017). Libraries came from the immunoSEQ multiplex PCR assay. TCRdb retrieved this table from immuneACCESS and kept in-frame rearrangements only. Not all clones are present; in checked studies, unresolved V genes account for under half, and no reason is known for the remainder. Here the sample has 75,000 to 100,000 clones; less than 95% occur a single time. About 0.4% of the sample belongs to the ten largest clones. What was sequenced was T cells isolated from PBMCs. The source of these receptors is a human donor in good health.

V is TRBV19 and J is TRBJ1-4, with a tentative D call TRBD1 (5 bases). Germline V gene lookup returns CDR1 LNHDA and CDR2 SQIVND (reference sequence). Trimming stripped 3 bases from V and 6 bases from J, with 8 bases between. The CDR3 is 13 residues long. CDR3 residues: CASSIGRDEKLFF. In nucleotides, the CDR3 is TGTGCCAGTAGTATCGGCAGGGATGAAAAACTGTTTTTT.

The rearrangement links TRBV28 to TRBJ2-3; 10 bases align to TRBD1. The CDR3 length is 14 residues. In germline, CDR1 is MDHEN, CDR2 SYDVKM. Losses at the gene ends were 2 bases for V and 4 bases for J; bases not matched to a gene: 0. The CDR3 region is CASSLGQGADTQYF. Written as DNA, the CDR3 is TGTGCCAGCAGTTTAGGACAGGGGGCAGATACGCAGTATTTT.

The CDR3 here is CASSGDREHNEQFF. CDR3 in DNA: TGTGCCAGCAGTGGGGACAGGGAACACAATGAGCAGTTCTTC. This chain uses TRBV2 with TRBJ2-1; 9 positions agree with TRBD1. Per the germline V gene, CDR1 is SNHLY and CDR2 is FYNNEI. The CDR3 loop spans 14 amino acids. With V trimmed by 4 bases and J by 5 bases, 3 bases remained unmatched.

CDR3 sequence (DNA): TGTGCCAGCAGTGTAGGGGGGGGAAACACTGAAGCTTTCTTT. Its translation is CASSVGGGNTEAFF. This chain links TRBV6-4 with TRBJ1-1; perhaps TRBD1 as D (6 bases). The V and J ends lost 4 bases and 2 bases respectively, with 11 bases between them. CDR3 length: 14 residues. Looked up from germline, CDR1 is MRHNA and CDR2 is SNTAGT.

This chain uses TRBV4-2 with TRBJ2-3; TRBD2 aligns across 8 bases. Germline assignment: CDR1 LGHNA and CDR2 YNFKEQ. V lost 0 bases, J lost 7 bases, and 9 bases stayed unmatched. This CDR3 comprises 16 residues. The CDR3 sequence is CASSQEDGRVTNTQYF. For the CDR3, the DNA is TGTGCCAGCAGCCAAGAAGACGGGAGGGTTACAAATACGCAGTATTTT.

In this sample, this clone turned up once. The chain carries TRBV2 and TRBJ2-5; D may be TRBD1 (9 bases). Germline V gene sequence: CDR1 SNHLY, CDR2 FYNNEI. The CDR3 covers 14 residues. The germline V and J ends were trimmed by 7 bases and 5 bases, with 17 bases remaining between them. The CDR3 DNA follows: TGTGCCAGCACGATTAGCGGGACAGGGGAGACCCAGTACTTC. Translating it yields CASTISGTGETQYF. The full variable domain, its missing parts supplied by reference TRBV2 and TRBJ2-5, is EPEVTQTPSHQVTQMGQEVILRCVPISNHLYFYWYRQILGQKVEFLVSFYNNEISEKSEIFDDQFSVERPDGSNFTLKIRSTKLEDSAMYFCASTISGTGETQYFGPGTRLLVL.

The J gene is TRBJ2-2, the V gene TRBV19, with TRBD1 matching over 7 bases. With V trimmed by 3 bases and J by 1 base, 5 bases remained unmatched. The length of the CDR3 is 16 residues. Germline CDR1 LNHDA, CDR2 SQIVND (reference sequence). The CDR3 DNA follows: TGTGCCAGTAGTATTACCCGACAGGGGAACACCGGGGAGCTGTTTTTT. It encodes CASSITRQGNTGELFF.

This chain uses TRBV11-2 with TRBJ2-7; TRBD1 matches 7 bases. CDR1 is SGHAT and CDR2 is FQNNGV in the germline V gene. Trimming cost V 0 bases and J 3 bases; bases outside gene matches: 8. The CDR3 sequence is 16 residues long. CDR3 sequence: CASSLDPGQRGYEQYF. CDR3 bases: TGTGCCAGCAGCTTAGATCCGGGACAGAGGGGCTACGAGCAGTACTTC. The whole variable domain, remainder taken from reference TRBV11-2 and TRBJ2-7, is EAGVAQSPRYKIIEKRQSVAFWCNPISGHATLYWYQQILGQGPKLLIQFQNNGVVDDSQLPKDRFSAERLKGVDSTLKIQPAKLEDSAVYLCASSLDPGQRGYEQYFGPGTRLTVT.

This chain connects TRBV18 to TRBJ2-1, with 9 bases fitting TRBD2. This CDR3 contains 14 residues. The junction had 8 bases not matched to a gene; V was cut back by 5 bases and J by 9 bases. The germline gives CDR1 KGHSH, CDR2 LQKENI. CDR3 sequence (DNA): TGTGCCAGCTCATCCCAAGCGGGAGGCGGTGAGCAGTTCTTC. Translated: CASSSQAGGGEQFF.

The V and J genes are TRBV13 and TRBJ1-2; D is unclear. CDR3 length equals 15 residues. Germline V lookup: CDR1 PRHDT, CDR2 FYEKMQ (reference sequence). The germline V and J ends were trimmed by 5 bases and 7 bases, with 20 bases remaining between them. CDR3 sequence: CASSATIRVRGGYTF. CDR3 nucleotides: TGTGCCAGCAGCGCTACGATCAGAGTTCGAGGTGGCTACACCTTC.

The chain uses TRBV6-6 and TRBJ2-5; 11 bases align to TRBD1. Germline V gene sequence: CDR1 MNHNY, CDR2 SVGAGI (reference sequence). Trimming at V came to 2 bases and at J to 5 bases, leaving 4 bases not matched to a gene. The CDR3 has 15 amino acids. In DNA form, the CDR3 reads TGTGCCAGCAGTTACGGGACAGGGGGAGAGGAGACCCAGTACTTC. Its protein is CASSYGTGGEETQYF.

For this clone: Germline and junction disagree at one end, which may indicate a read error. The chain is built from TRBV10-3 and TRBJ2-3; TRBD1 matches 8 bases. From germline, CDR1 is ENHRY and CDR2 SYGVKD. The CDR3 is 13 residues long. CDR3 region: CAISESLVGQGHF. For the CDR3, the DNA is TGTGCCATCAGTGAGTCGCTAGTCGGACAGGGACATTTT.

This chain connects TRBV20-1 to TRBJ2-3; unclear D gene. The CDR3 contains 11 residues. V lost 0 bases and J lost 6, with 4 bases in between. The germline V gene encodes CDR1 DFQATT and CDR2 SNEGSKA (reference sequence). The DNA of the CDR3 is TGCAGTGCTAGAGATGGCGATACGCAGTATTTT. It is translated as CSARDGDTQYF.

The CDR3 DNA is TGTGCCAGTTCGGGACTAGAATCCTACGAGCAGTACTTC. This sequence encodes CASSGLESYEQYF. J is TRBJ2-7 and V is TRBV19; 8 bases are a match to TRBD2. Germline V gene lookup returns CDR1 LNHDA and CDR2 SQIVND (reference sequence). This CDR3 has 13 residues. The ends lost 8 bases at V and 1 base at J; junction bases unmatched: 4.

This chain links TRBV7-6 with TRBJ2-3; D might be TRBD2 (5 bases). The germline V and J ends were trimmed by 5 bases and 3 bases, with 18 bases remaining between them. CDR3 length: 16 amino acids. Germline lookup yields CDR1 SGHVS and CDR2 FNYEAQ. CDR3 loop: CASSLSFGSGTDTQYF. The DNA for the CDR3 is TGTGCCAGCAGCCTAAGTTTTGGGAGTGGAACAGATACGCAGTATTTT.

V gene TRBV9 combines with J gene TRBJ2-5, with TRBD2 identical over 8 bases. CDR3 length: 15 amino acids. Trimming at V came to 4 bases and at J to 1 base, leaving 6 bases not matched to a gene. Germline V gives CDR1 SGDLS, CDR2 YYNGEE. CDR3 loop: CASSSGGRPQETQYF. The DNA of the CDR3 is TGTGCCAGCAGCTCGGGGGGGCGACCCCAAGAGACCCAGTACTTC. The full variable domain, in which reference TRBV9 and TRBJ2-5 provide the parts outside the CDR3, is DSGVTQTPKHLITATGQRVTLRCSPRSGDLSVYWYQQSLDQGLQFLIQYYNGEERAKGNILERFSAQQFPDLHSELNLSSLELGDSALYFCASSSGGRPQETQYFGPGTRLLVL.

This clone was recorded only once. The J gene is TRBJ1-1, the V gene TRBV11-3; TRBD1 matches 7 bases. The CDR3 runs to 15 residues. The germline CDR1 and CDR2 sequences are SGHNT and YENEEA. V lost 3 bases and J lost 0; bases outside the gene matches: 4. CDR3 in DNA: TGTGCCAGCAGCTTTGACAGGGTCATGAACACTGAAGCTTTCTTT. Protein sequence: CASSFDRVMNTEAFF.

Notes on this clone: Germline is not matched at one junction end, which may reflect a read error. The chain links TRBV2 to TRBJ2-7; weak D call: TRBD1 (6 bases). The CDR3 totals 11 residues. Germline assignment: CDR1 SNHLY and CDR2 FYNNEI. The CDR3 region has the DNA TGTGCCAGCACCAAGTTCGGGACAAAGGACTTC. Its protein is CASTKFGTKDF.

The chain has TRBV11-3 and TRBJ2-1; the match to TRBD2 covers 11 bases. The ends lost 8 bases at V and 5 bases at J; junction bases unmatched: 8. The CDR3 consists of 15 residues. Germline assignment: CDR1 SGHNT and CDR2 YENEEA. The DNA of the CDR3 is TGTGCCAGCGCCCGAGGGACTAGCGGTGACAATGAGCAGTTCTTC. Translation gives CASARGTSGDNEQFF.

The J gene is TRBJ2-3, the V gene TRBV4-1, with TRBD2 identical over 8 bases. V shed 4 bases, J shed 1 base, and the junction held 7 bases outside the gene matches. This CDR3 spans 16 amino acids. CDR1 MGHRA and CDR2 YSYEKL come from the germline V gene. CDR3 residues: CASSPPAREGTDTQYF. The CDR3 DNA reads TGCGCCAGCAGCCCCCCGGCGCGGGAGGGCACAGATACGCAGTATTTT.

CDR3 nucleotides: TGTGCCAGCAGCCTGGGCGCGGGTATGGAAGCTTTCTTT. It encodes CASSLGAGMEAFF. The chain employs TRBV11-2 and TRBJ1-1; no clear D. V lost 5 bases and J 8 bases, leaving 15 bases between the germline ends. The CDR3 runs 13 residues. The V gene's germline CDR1 is SGHAT and CDR2 FQNNGV.

The CDR3 loop is CASSIGVASTDTQYF. Written as DNA, the CDR3 is TGTGCCAGTAGTATAGGAGTAGCTAGCACAGATACGCAGTATTTT. V gene TRBV19 combines with J gene TRBJ2-3; D not certain. The CDR3 extends over 15 amino acids. V was shortened by 1 base and J by 0 bases, with 8 bases between the two germline ends. Germline V gene data show CDR1 as LNHDA and CDR2 as SQIVND (reference sequence).

The rearrangement uses TRBV4-3 and TRBJ2-7; 12 bases map to TRBD2. The CDR3 consists of 14 residues. Per germline, CDR1 LGHNA and CDR2 YSLEER. The J segment lost 5 bases and the V segment lost 4 bases, leaving 3 bases of the junction unmatched. The CDR3: CASSPTSGRNEQYF. CDR3 sequence (DNA): TGCGCCAGCAGCCCGACTAGCGGGAGAAACGAGCAGTACTTC.

J is TRBJ1-1 and V is TRBV28; D perhaps matches TRBD1 (5 bases). Germline CDR1 MDHEN, CDR2 SYDVKM. Trimming took off 3 bases at V and 1 base at J, with 9 bases between the two ends. The CDR3 is 14 residues long. DNA for the CDR3: TGTGCCAGCAGTTTGGGCAGGGAGAACACTGAAGCTTTCTTT. Encoded protein: CASSLGRENTEAFF. Looking up the rest from reference TRBV28 and TRBJ1-1 gives the full variable domain: DVKVTQSSRYLVKRTGEKVFLECVQDMDHENMFWYRQDPGLGLRLIYFSYDVKMKEKGDIPEGYSVSREKKERFSLILESASTNQTSMYLCASSLGRENTEAFFGQGTRLTVV.